This TCR beta chain derives from a study of shared clonotypes between healthy human individuals. The ends were cut back, 3 bases at V and 0 bases at J, with 16 bases in the middle. This CDR3 spans 16 amino acids. The germline gives CDR1 SQVTM, CDR2 ANQGSEA. Naive CD8 cells lacked CD45RO and underwent positive selection for CCR7, leaving out terminally differentiated effector memory CD45RA+ cells. TCRdb's table, derived via immunoSEQ multiplex PCR, lists solely in-frame clones and lacks some. The sample has millions of clones; under 95% are singletons. The chain employs TRBV29-1 and TRBJ2-3; no clear D. The origin of this receptor is a man aged 18 to 29 in good health. Some clones in this sample may be carry-over from other donors' samples. Sequencing input: naive CD8+ T cells from PBMCs. The CDR3 region is CSVEVRQIASTDTQYF. The CDR3 region has the DNA TGCAGCGTTGAGGTTAGGCAGATAGCTAGCACAGATACGCAGTATTTT.